A single sample is the source of the 26 T cell receptor beta chains below, sequenced in a study of blood T cells in healthy people across ages. With a J-beta primer mix and a sample-barcoded 5' primer, a second PCR ran 7 to 11 cycles. TCRdb itself ran the 5' RACE reads through MiXCR, one entry per CDR3 protein. The repertoire holds around 2 million distinct CDR3 sequences, with about 39% as singletons. Sequencing was performed on blood. These receptors all stem from a human donor in good health.

The chain is built from TRBV11-2 and TRBJ1-2; TRBD1 might be the D (6 bases). This CDR3 has 13 amino acids. The germline CDR1 and CDR2 sequences are SGHAT and FQNNGV. V was shortened by 2 bases and J by 6 bases, with 10 bases between the two germline ends. CDR3 loop: CASSLNRDHGYTF. The CDR3 region has the DNA TGTGCCAGCAGCTTAAACAGGGATCATGGCTACACCTTC.

This clonotype was detected many times. This chain connects TRBV20-1 to TRBJ1-5; D is unclear. The CDR3 loop spans 13 amino acids. CDR1 is DFQATT and CDR2 is SNEGSKA in the germline V gene (reference sequence). V was trimmed by 6 bases and J by 9 bases, leaving 18 bases between them. The CDR3 loop reads CSALDRADGPQHF. DNA of the CDR3: TGCAGTGCCCTTGACCGGGCGGACGGGCCCCAGCATTTT.

As concerns this clonotype: The junction departs from the called germline gene at one end, perhaps through a read error. The chain links TRBV29-1 to TRBJ2-1; D is uncertain. The germline V gene has CDR1 SQVTM and CDR2 ANQGSEA. CDR3 length: 14 amino acids. This chain's CDR3 is CSVEDKSSYNERFF. For the CDR3, the DNA is TGCAGCGTTGAAGACAAGAGCTCCTACAATGAGCGGTTCTTC.

This clonotype has at least ten counts. This chain joins TRBV7-2 and TRBJ2-1, with TRBD2 matching 9 bases. The CDR3 is 15 residues long. Per germline, CDR1 SGHTA and CDR2 FQGNSA. V trimming: 4 bases; J trimming: 4 bases; junction bases outside the gene matches: 5. Here the CDR3 reads CASSSLAGSYNEQFF. As DNA, the CDR3 is TGTGCCAGCAGCTCCCTAGCGGGGTCTTACAATGAGCAGTTCTTC. Complete variable domain (other parts from reference TRBV7-2 and TRBJ2-1): GAGVSQSPSNKVTEKGKDVELRCDPISGHTALYWYRQSLGQGLEFLIYFQGNSAPDKSGLPSDRFSAERTGGSVSTLTIQRTQQEDSAVYLCASSSLAGSYNEQFFGPGTRLTVL.

The chain recombines TRBV7-2 with TRBJ1-1; 8 bases fit TRBD1. This CDR3 is built from 15 residues. J gave up 1 base and V 3 bases, and 4 bases lay outside the gene matches. Germline V gene sequence: CDR1 SGHTA, CDR2 FQGNSA. The chain's CDR3 is CASSLGQASNTEAFF. The CDR3, as DNA: TGTGCCAGCAGCTTGGGACAGGCCTCGAACACTGAAGCTTTCTTT.

This clonotype turned up a few times. The rearrangement links TRBV7-2 to TRBJ2-7; TRBD1 matches 9 bases. The germline V gene has CDR1 SGHTA and CDR2 FQGNSA. The ends lost 3 bases at V and 4 bases at J; junction bases unmatched: 7. The CDR3 is 15 amino acids. In DNA form, the CDR3 reads TGTGCCAGCAGCTTCCGACATGGGACAGGGTACGAGCAGTACTTC. Its protein product is CASSFRHGTGYEQYF. Full variable domain (remainder filled in from reference TRBV7-2 and TRBJ2-7): GAGVSQSPSNKVTEKGKDVELRCDPISGHTALYWYRQSLGQGLEFLIYFQGNSAPDKSGLPSDRFSAERTGGSVSTLTIQRTQQEDSAVYLCASSFRHGTGYEQYFGPGTRLTVT.

This clonotype has just a few counts. This chain joins TRBV12-3 or TRBV12-4 and TRBJ2-1; 7 positions match TRBD1. With 8 bases clipped from V and 3 bases from J, the junction kept 4 bases outside the gene matches. The CDR3 loop spans 13 amino acids. The CDR3 DNA reads as TGTGCCAGCCAGGGACAGAACTACAATGAGCAGTTCTTC. It encodes CASQGQNYNEQFF.

The chain employs TRBV6-1 and TRBJ1-1, with D uncertain. The V and J ends lost 4 bases and 8 bases respectively, with 14 bases between them. CDR1 is MNHNS and CDR2 is SASEGT in the germline V gene. The CDR3 is 13 residues long. CDR3 DNA: TGTGCCAGCAGTGGGAACAAGCTGCTAGAAGCTTTCTTT. Its translation is CASSGNKLLEAFF.

The V call is TRBV2, the J call TRBJ2-4; D uncertain. V lost 7 bases and J 3 bases, leaving 16 bases between the germline ends. Germline loops: CDR1 SNHLY, CDR2 FYNNEI. The CDR3 totals 15 residues. The CDR3 region is CASISPRGVKNIQYF. The CDR3 DNA follows: TGTGCCAGCATTTCCCCGCGAGGTGTCAAAAACATTCAGTACTTC.

This clonotype has at least ten counts. This rearrangement joins TRBV19 to TRBJ2-2, with D possibly matching TRBD2 (6 bases). The CDR3 covers 15 residues. Looked up from germline, CDR1 is LNHDA and CDR2 is SQIVND (reference sequence). With 6 bases removed from V and 2 bases from J, the gap between germline ends came to 13 bases. The CDR3: CASRTTGLNTGELFF. CDR3 nucleotides: TGTGCCAGTAGGACGACGGGACTCAACACCGGGGAGCTGTTTTTT.

Notes on this clonotype: A read error may explain this, as a much larger clone is one base away. The chain combines TRBV20-1 with TRBJ2-7, with D tentatively TRBD1 or TRBD2 (5 bases each). Germline-derived CDR1 and CDR2 are DFQATT and SNEGSKA (reference sequence). V was pared by 6 bases and J by 2 bases, with 14 bases between. The CDR3 sequence is 13 residues long. The CDR3 coding sequence is TGCAGTGCAGTCCGGGACGAAGCCTACGAGCAGTACTTC. This encodes CSAVRDEAYEQYF.

This clonotype was picked up a small number of times. V usage is TRBV7-9 and J usage is TRBJ1-2; D not certain. Trimming removed 1 base from V and 1 base from J, with 10 bases in between. The CDR3 contains 15 residues. Germline CDR1 and CDR2: SEHNR and FQNEAQ (reference sequence). CDR3 protein: CASSLVSSINYGYTF. The CDR3 DNA reads as TGTGCCAGCAGCTTAGTCTCGTCAATTAACTATGGCTACACCTTC.

The V and J genes are TRBV7-3 and TRBJ2-2; no reliable D call. Germline V gene lookup returns CDR1 SGHTA and CDR2 FQGTGA. This CDR3 region has 13 residues. Trimming cost V 5 bases and J 4 bases, with 8 bases left between them. This CDR3 is CASSPQRTGELFF. CDR3 bases: TGTGCCAGCAGCCCCCAGCGCACCGGGGAGCTGTTTTTT.

This chain uses TRBV24-1 with TRBJ1-6; D gene unclear. Germline CDR1 and CDR2: KGHDR and SFDVKD. The CDR3 is made up of 15 amino acids. V was cut by 6 bases and J by 0 bases, with 8 bases left in between. The CDR3 reads CATSLMLSYNSPLHF. CDR3 DNA: TGTGCCACCAGTCTCATGCTCTCCTATAATTCACCCCTCCACTTT.

As to this clonotype: One junction end does not reproduce the germline sequence, and a read error may be involved. The chain combines TRBV7-9 with TRBJ1-1; no clear D. The CDR3 length is 15 residues. Germline CDR1 and CDR2: SEHNR and FQNEAQ (reference sequence). CDR3 DNA: TGTGCCAACAGCTTAGCAAGCAGGAAGAACACTGAAGCTTTCTTT. Translation: CANSLASRKNTEAFF.

The gene calls are TRBV29-1 and TRBJ1-4, with TRBD1 identical over 10 bases. Germline V gene data show CDR1 as SQVTM and CDR2 as ANQGSEA. V was clipped by 6 bases and J by 5 bases; unmatched bases: 6. This CDR3 has 14 residues. CDR3 in amino acids: CSVYKTGGNEKLFF. The CDR3 DNA reads TGCAGCGTGTATAAGACAGGGGGCAATGAAAAACTGTTTTTT.

This clonotype was observed many times. The chain links TRBV12-3 or TRBV12-4 to TRBJ1-2; weak D call: TRBD1 (5 bases). The V end was cut by 6 bases, the J end by 3 bases, with 11 bases between. The CDR3 is 13 amino acids. The CDR3 is CASSLRGYYGYTF. Written as DNA, the CDR3 is TGTGCCAGCAGCTTACGGGGGTACTATGGCTACACCTTC.

This clonotype was detected only a few times. The chain uses TRBV20-1 and TRBJ2-7; D perhaps matches TRBD1 (5 bases). V was shortened by 1 base and J by 2 bases, with 15 bases between the two germline ends. The CDR3 is 15 residues long. Germline V gene lookup returns CDR1 DFQATT and CDR2 SNEGSKA (reference sequence). CDR3 DNA sequence: TGCAGTGCTAGAGTAGGTCTCGACAGAACCTACGAGCAGTACTTC. It yields the protein CSARVGLDRTYEQYF.

J is TRBJ1-5 and V is TRBV4-2; D not certain. From germline, CDR1 is LGHNA and CDR2 YNFKEQ. CDR3 length: 12 residues. Deletions cut 0 bases from V and 6 bases from J, with 3 bases between. The CDR3 loop reads CASSQESQPQHF. For the CDR3, the DNA is TGTGCCAGCAGCCAAGAGAGTCAGCCCCAGCATTTT.

This clonotype showed up just a few times. The V call is TRBV28, the J call TRBJ2-3; D possibly corresponds to TRBD1 (6 bases). CDR3 length: 14 residues. The V and J ends lost 5 bases and 9 bases respectively, with 18 bases between them. Germline V gives CDR1 MDHEN, CDR2 SYDVKM. CDR3 bases: TGTGCCAGCAGTCCCCCCCGACAGGATACCACGCAGTATTTT. Residues: CASSPPRQDTTQYF.

The sample holds a few counts of this clonotype. The V call is TRBV12-3 or TRBV12-4, the J call TRBJ2-1; 11 bases are shared with TRBD2. The CDR3 spans 15 residues. The trim removed 7 bases at V and 7 bases at J, leaving 9 bases unmatched. For the CDR3, the DNA is TGTGCCAGCAAGACACTAGCGGGGGTGGGAAATGAGCAGTTCTTC. This sequence encodes CASKTLAGVGNEQFF.

This chain links TRBV4-3 with TRBJ2-7; D remains ambiguous. CDR1 LGHNA and CDR2 YSLEER come from the germline V gene. The CDR3 length is 18 residues. V lost 1 base to trimming and J lost 1 base, with 20 bases between them. Written as DNA, the CDR3 is TGCGCCAGCAGCCAAGGGTTTTCGGTACAACCAATTTCCTACGAGCAGTACTTC. This codes for CASSQGFSVQPISYEQYF.

V gene TRBV9 combines with J gene TRBJ2-4; 11 bases line up with TRBD2. J gave up 13 bases and V 1 base, and 13 bases lay outside the gene matches. This CDR3 is built from 16 residues. Germline CDR1 and CDR2: SGDLS and YYNGEE. CDR3 protein: CASSVWASGGYNEQYF. DNA of the CDR3: TGTGCCAGCAGCGTATGGGCTAGCGGGGGGTACAATGAGCAGTACTTC.

This clonotype has just one count. V gene TRBV20-1 combines with J gene TRBJ1-4, with TRBD1 matching over 10 bases. The germline CDR1 and CDR2 sequences are DFQATT and SNEGSKA (reference sequence). Trimming at V came to 7 bases and at J to 5 bases, leaving 7 bases not matched to a gene. The CDR3 spans 14 residues. The chain's CDR3 is CSVLPGQGNEKLFF. CDR3 nucleotide sequence: TGCAGTGTTCTTCCGGGACAGGGGAATGAAAAACTGTTTTTT.

This clonotype was picked up a small number of times. The chain employs TRBV7-9 and TRBJ2-3; possibly TRBD2 for D (6 bases). This CDR3 has 15 amino acids. Per germline, CDR1 SEHNR and CDR2 FQNEAQ (reference sequence). Trimming took 1 base from V and 6 from J, leaving 14 bases between them. The CDR3 DNA is TGTGCCAGCAGCTTAGGAGGGAGGAGTGTTGATACGCAGTATTTT. It translates to CASSLGGRSVDTQYF.

This chain connects TRBV4-1 to TRBJ2-3, with 10 bases fitting TRBD2. The CDR3 is 16 residues long. The junction had 5 bases not matched to a gene; V was cut back by 4 bases and J by 1 base. The germline V gene has CDR1 MGHRA and CDR2 YSYEKL. The CDR3 DNA reads as TGCGCCAGCAGCCGAACTAGCGGGGTCCGCACAGATACGCAGTATTTT. It yields the protein CASSRTSGVRTDTQYF.